This T cell receptor (beta chain) came from a study of T cells in Graves' hyperthyroidism and ophthalmopathy. Amplification of TCR beta CDR3 regions used RNA as the template. Initially, a first-round RT-PCR of the TCR CDR3 employed the HTBI primer set. A single record per CDR3 protein comes from TCRdb applying MiXCR to the multiplex PCR reads. The sample carries almost 500,000 distinct CDR3 sequences, around a fifth recorded once. Germline V lookup: CDR1 SEHNR, CDR2 FQNEAQ (reference sequence). The CDR3 spans 14 residues. With 4 bases removed from V and 0 bases from J, the gap between germline ends came to 9 bases. This clonotype has ten or more counts.

The gene calls are TRBV7-9 and TRBJ1-1; D not certain. The sequenced material came from blood. The receptor was isolated from an older woman with Graves' ophthalmopathy. The CDR3, as DNA: TGTGCCAGCAGCTCACCCCGTCTGAACACTGAAGCTTTCTTT. Encoded protein: CASSSPRLNTEAFF.